Following are 10 T cell receptor beta chains from one sample sequenced in a study of tumor-infiltrating lymphocytes in primary liver carcinoma. Unsorted whole blood supplied the blood RNA, and germline DNA was isolated too. Total RNA (around 500 ng) served as template for TCR beta cDNA synthesis primed by a constant-region primer. Generation of the TCR beta libraries relied on three nested multiplex PCR rounds using slightly modified ARM-PCR. Rounds one and two of PCR, each of roughly 10 cycles, were primed with TRBV1-TRBV30 forward primers and a C-beta reverse primer. In TCRdb, the multiplex PCR reads were re-called with MiXCR into one record per CDR3 protein. This sample has nearly 200,000 distinct CDR3 sequences; around three fifths occur once, and the top ten carry roughly 7%. The sample consisted of peripheral blood. Receptors were obtained from a woman aged 55-69 years with primary liver carcinoma and hepatitis B virus infection.

This clonotype has a count of ten or more. J is TRBJ1-5 and V is TRBV6-5, with D perhaps matching TRBD1 (5 bases). V was clipped by 0 bases and J by 4 bases, with 10 bases between them. This CDR3 spans 15 amino acids. The germline gives CDR1 MNHEY, CDR2 SVGAGI. CDR3 protein: CASSYSRGDNQPQHF. CDR3 DNA sequence: TGTGCCAGCAGTTACTCGCGGGGGGATAATCAGCCCCAGCATTTT.

The table lists this clonotype with many counts. The J gene is TRBJ2-7, the V gene TRBV7-8; D remains ambiguous. V was shortened by 5 bases and J by 6 bases, with 11 bases between the two germline ends. CDR1 is SGHVS and CDR2 is FQNEAQ in the germline V gene. The CDR3 runs 12 residues. The CDR3 DNA follows: TGTGCCAGCAGCGCTCGGATAGGCGAGCAGTACTTC. Protein: CASSARIGEQYF.

The chain couples TRBV28 to TRBJ2-3; 14 bases line up with TRBD2. V shed 3 bases and J 8 bases; nucleotides not matched to a gene: 4. The CDR3 loop spans 15 amino acids. The germline gives CDR1 MDHEN, CDR2 SYDVKM. The DNA of the CDR3 is TGTGCCAGCAGTTTCGCGACTAGCGGGAGGGTTACGCAGTATTTT. Amino acids: CASSFATSGRVTQYF.

The rearrangement uses TRBV11-3 and TRBJ1-3; no definite D call. Per germline, CDR1 SGHNT and CDR2 YENEEA. The CDR3 extends over 14 amino acids. V lost 5 bases to trimming and J lost 13 bases, with 21 bases between them. The CDR3 bases are TGTGCCAGCAGCGGAACTAGCTCTGGAAACAGTATATATTTT. Protein sequence: CASSGTSSGNSIYF.

With regard to this clonotype: One end of the junction does not line up with germline, which may come from a read error. The J gene is TRBJ2-1, the V gene TRBV6-6, with TRBD2 identical over 9 bases. Germline CDR1 MNHNY, CDR2 SVGAGI (reference sequence). The CDR3 runs to 16 residues. CDR3 region: CTSSYSGTSRYNEQFF. Written as DNA, the CDR3 is TGTACCAGCAGTTACTCCGGGACTAGCAGATACAATGAGCAGTTCTTC.

With respect to this clonotype: Germline is not matched at one junction end, which may reflect a read error. The chain carries TRBV11-2 and TRBJ2-7, with D maybe TRBD1 (6 bases). CDR1 is SGHAT, CDR2 FQNNGV, per germline. CDR3 length: 15 amino acids. As DNA, the CDR3 is TGTGCTAGCAGCTTCGGACAGACTGGGGGCTACGAGCAGTACTTC. Translation gives CASSFGQTGGYEQYF.

The chain joins TRBV4-1 to TRBJ2-1; TRBD2 matches at 7 bases. The CDR3 consists of 18 residues. Germline assignment: CDR1 MGHRA and CDR2 YSYEKL. J lost 2 bases, V lost 0 bases, and 10 bases had no gene match. Here the CDR3 reads CASSQEGSGIYTYNEQFF. The DNA for the CDR3 is TGCGCCAGCAGCCAAGAAGGAAGCGGGATCTACACCTACAATGAGCAGTTCTTC.

A note on this clonotype: This may stem from a read error, because a much larger clone lies one nucleotide away. This rearrangement joins TRBV6-5 to TRBJ2-5; tentatively, D is TRBD2 (7 bases). CDR1 and CDR2 (germline): MNHEY, SVGAGI. The CDR3 loop spans 13 amino acids. The V and J ends lost 9 bases and 5 bases respectively, with 16 bases between them. The CDR3 bases are TGTGCCAGTTATCGACCGGGGGGCGAGACCCAGTACTTC. As protein: CASYRPGGETQYF.

In this sample, this clonotype turned up a few times. Possible read error: a much larger clone is one base away. The chain joins TRBV29-1 to TRBJ1-4; D not certain. The germline gives CDR1 SQVTM, CDR2 ANQGSEA. This CDR3 region has 11 residues. The CDR3 protein is CSIDSAEKLFF. CDR3 nucleotide sequence: TGCAGCATTGACTCAGCCGAAAAACTGTTTTTT.

The genes are TRBV30 and TRBJ2-7, with D perhaps matching TRBD1 (6 bases). V was shortened by 4 bases and J by 1 base, with 14 bases between the two germline ends. The CDR3 length is 14 residues. Germline CDR1 reads GTSNPN; CDR2 reads SVGIG (reference sequence). DNA of the CDR3: TGTGCCTGGAAGAGGACAGAGGTTTCCTACGAGCAGTACTTC. Its translation is CAWKRTEVSYEQYF.